This TCR beta chain was captured by sequencing in a study of early T cells in non-severe SARS-CoV-2 infection. The wider study: It was bulk RNA from unsorted whole blood that was sequenced, and the chains were unpaired.

Individual cDNA molecules were tagged with unique molecular identifiers. Via MiXCR, TCRdb re-called the 5' RACE reads, giving one row per CDR3 protein. The sample consists of fewer than 80,000 distinct CDR3 sequences, less than 15% of them appearing once. This clonotype came up many times. Its antigen is unidentified. Notes on the study in general: Comparison of clonotypes with VDJdb favored anti-spike CD8 responses while missing private and CD4 specificities.

Germline CDR1 reads SGHTA; CDR2 reads FQGNSA. The CDR3 spans 18 residues. V trimming: 1 base; J trimming: 0 bases; junction bases outside the gene matches: 8. This chain joins TRBV7-2 and TRBJ2-7; 11 nucleotides match TRBD2. The source is an adult who was a healthcare worker with PCR-confirmed SARS-CoV-2 infection or an uninfected control (not recorded which). The sample consisted of whole blood. The CDR3 sequence: CASSLVVGGLADSYEQYF. Written as DNA, the CDR3 is TGTGCCAGCAGCTTAGTTGTGGGGGGACTAGCGGACTCCTACGAGCAGTACTTC.